The 18 T cell receptor beta chains reported below all come from one sample, sequenced in a study of T cell responses to AZD1222 COVID-19 vaccine. The table came from immunoSEQ multiplex PCR; TCRdb's copy has only in-frame clones and leaves some out. The data hold approximately 92,000 clones, with approximately 90% observed a single time. Sequencing was performed on peripheral blood, taken on day 0 of AZD1222 vaccination. The receptors stem from an adult in good health.

This chain connects TRBV7-9 to TRBJ1-1; D not certain. The ends were cut back, 5 bases at V and 7 bases at J, with 14 bases in the middle. The CDR3 length is 13 residues. Germline V gene sequence: CDR1 SEHNR, CDR2 FQNEAQ (reference sequence). The chain's CDR3 is CASSRAERGEAFF. DNA of the CDR3: TGTGCCAGCAGCAGGGCGGAGCGGGGTGAAGCTTTCTTT.

V gene TRBV9 combines with J gene TRBJ2-3; D gene ambiguous. Germline V gene sequence: CDR1 SGDLS, CDR2 YYNGEE. The V gene lost 0 bases and the J gene lost 0 bases, with 11 bases spanning the gap. The CDR3 is 16 amino acids. CDR3 in amino acids: CASSVGAPASTDTQYF. The CDR3 DNA sequence: TGTGCCAGCAGCGTAGGTGCCCCAGCTAGCACAGATACGCAGTATTTT.

This clone occurred once. V and J are TRBV29-1 and TRBJ1-2; 12 bases align to TRBD1. Germline V gene data show CDR1 as SQVTM and CDR2 as ANQGSEA. This CDR3 contains 14 residues. CDR3 DNA sequence: TGCAGTGGGACAGGGGGCGTGGGTTCATATGGCTACACCTTC. Translating gives CSGTGGVGSYGYTF.

The CDR3 reads CASSFSQGAVVGGYTF. CDR3 bases: TGTGCCAGCAGCTTCTCTCAGGGGGCCGTAGTAGGTGGCTACACCTTC. The chain combines TRBV5-5 with TRBJ1-2; 8 positions match TRBD1. The ends lost 2 bases at V and 7 bases at J; junction bases unmatched: 13. The germline V gene has CDR1 SGHKS and CDR2 YYEKEE (reference sequence). This CDR3 has 16 residues.

The V call is TRBV6-4, the J call TRBJ2-2, with D possibly matching TRBD2 (6 bases). Germline CDR1 MRHNA, CDR2 SNTAGT. This CDR3 is built from 15 residues. The germline V and J ends were trimmed by 6 bases and 2 bases, with 13 bases remaining between them. The CDR3 DNA follows: TGTGCCAGCAGCGCCGAGGGAGGCAACACCGGGGAGCTGTTTTTT. Its translation is CASSAEGGNTGELFF.

The gene calls are TRBV5-8 and TRBJ1-1; D remains ambiguous. Germline CDR1 and CDR2: SGHTS and YDEGEE. This CDR3 is built from 16 residues. Trimming cost V 1 base and J 0 bases, with 13 bases left between them. Written as DNA, the CDR3 is TGTGCCAGCAGCTTGAAGAGGGCCAGTCTGAACACTGAAGCTTTCTTT. Translating it yields CASSLKRASLNTEAFF.

V and J are TRBV29-1 and TRBJ1-1; D might be TRBD1 (6 bases). V lost 6 bases, J lost 11 bases, and 13 bases lay in between. Germline loops: CDR1 SQVTM, CDR2 ANQGSEA. This CDR3 spans 10 amino acids. The CDR3 DNA is TGCAGCGTGTCACAGGGTTCTGCTTTCTTT. Translated: CSVSQGSAFF.

The chain carries TRBV5-1 and TRBJ1-4; D ambiguous. Looked up from germline, CDR1 is SGHRS and CDR2 is YFSETQ. The CDR3 runs to 15 residues. The ends were cut back, 1 base at V and 7 bases at J, with 14 bases in the middle. The CDR3 region has the DNA TGCGCCAGCAGCTTGTTACGCCTCGGAGGTGAAAAACTGTTTTTT. Translating gives CASSLLRLGGEKLFF.

The genes are TRBV20-1 and TRBJ1-1, with D unclear. Trimming pared 3 bases from V and 7 bases from J, leaving 9 bases between. The CDR3 length is 11 residues. Germline V gives CDR1 DFQATT, CDR2 SNEGSKA (reference sequence). DNA of the CDR3: TGCAGTGCTAGGAAGGGCGGTGAAGCTTTCTTT. Translated, it gives CSARKGGEAFF.

J is TRBJ1-2 and V is TRBV25-1, with 7 bases identical to TRBD1. The V segment lost 7 bases and the J segment 5 bases; nucleotides outside the gene matches: 10. Germline V gene lookup returns CDR1 MGHDK and CDR2 SYGVNS. This CDR3 contains 14 residues. The CDR3 coding sequence is TGTGCCAGCACTCAAAACGACAGGGCTTATGGCTACACCTTC. Translation: CASTQNDRAYGYTF.

The chain uses TRBV9 and TRBJ2-2; unclear D gene. The germline gives CDR1 SGDLS, CDR2 YYNGEE. The V end lost 4 bases, the J end lost 6 bases, and 4 bases lay between the germline ends. CDR3 size: 11 residues. The CDR3 sequence is CASSFSGELFF. In DNA form, the CDR3 reads TGTGCCAGCAGCTTTTCCGGGGAGCTGTTTTTT.

The V and J genes are TRBV10-3 and TRBJ1-2, with D perhaps TRBD1 (5 bases). V was trimmed by 7 bases and J by 4 bases, leaving 16 bases between them. Germline V CDR1 and CDR2: ENHRY, SYGVKD. The CDR3 consists of 14 residues. The CDR3 nucleotides read TGTGCCATCACCGGGACGGACCCGGTCTATGGCTACACCTTC. Amino acids: CAITGTDPVYGYTF.

The chain recombines TRBV4-3 with TRBJ1-5, with D possibly matching TRBD1 (6 bases). Trimming left V 1 base short and J 8 bases short, with 12 bases between. Germline V gene lookup returns CDR1 LGHNA and CDR2 YSLEER. The CDR3 has 14 residues. Here the CDR3 reads CASSQVKGEEPQHF. The CDR3 nucleotides read TGCGCCAGCAGCCAAGTCAAGGGGGAAGAGCCCCAGCATTTT.

The chain uses TRBV30 and TRBJ1-2; TRBD1 is a possible D gene (6 bases). Germline values: CDR1 GTSNPN, CDR2 SVGIG (reference sequence). V lost 0 bases, J lost 0 bases, and 8 bases lay in between. CDR3 length: 14 amino acids. The CDR3 sequence: CAWSVYRANYGYTF. The CDR3 nucleotides read TGTGCCTGGAGTGTCTACAGGGCTAACTATGGCTACACCTTC.

In nucleotides, the CDR3 is TGTGCCAGCAGCCTACTGGGGGAGACCCAGTACTTC. Amino acids: CASSLLGETQYF. V gene TRBV3-1 (or the pseudogene TRBV3-2) combines with J gene TRBJ2-5; D ambiguous. The V and J ends lost 4 bases and 5 bases respectively, with 8 bases between them. This CDR3 is 12 amino acids long. CDR1 and CDR2 from the germline V gene are LGHDT and YNNKEL (reference sequence).

The rearrangement uses TRBV5-1 and TRBJ2-5, with TRBD1 matching 7 bases. This CDR3 is built from 14 residues. Losses at the gene ends were 5 bases for V and 3 bases for J; bases not matched to a gene: 7. Looked up from germline, CDR1 is SGHRS and CDR2 is YFSETQ. The CDR3 bases are TGCGCCAGCAGACCGACCGGGACAGAAGAGACCCAGTACTTC. It yields the protein CASRPTGTEETQYF. Based on the CDR3 plus reference TRBV5-1 and TRBJ2-5, the full variable domain is KAGVTQTPRYLIKTRGQQVTLSCSPISGHRSVSWYQQTPGQGLQFLFEYFSETQRNKGNFPGRFSGRQFSNSRSEMNVSTLELGDSALYLCASRPTGTEETQYFGPGTRLLVL.

The rearrangement uses TRBV19 and TRBJ2-3, with 8 bases aligning to TRBD1. The germline CDR1 and CDR2 sequences are LNHDA and SQIVND (reference sequence). The CDR3 spans 16 residues. V trimming: 2 bases; J trimming: 1 base; junction bases outside the gene matches: 5. The CDR3 spells CASSITQGEGTDTQYF. The CDR3 nucleotides read TGTGCCAGTAGTATAACACAGGGGGAGGGCACAGATACGCAGTATTTT.

The chain couples TRBV6-2 or TRBV6-3 to TRBJ1-1; D is ambiguous. Germline V gene data show CDR1 as MNHEY and CDR2 as SVGEGT. The ends were cut back, 2 bases at V and 3 bases at J, with 10 bases in the middle. The CDR3 sequence is 14 residues long. This chain's CDR3 is CASSYLGRYTEAFF. CDR3 sequence (DNA): TGTGCCAGCAGTTACCTGGGCCGCTACACTGAAGCTTTCTTT.